Listed below are T cell receptor beta chains from one sample, sequenced in a study of blood T cell repertoires in COVID-19. Sequencing was performed with immunoSEQ multiplex PCR; in TCRdb, only in-frame clones are kept and a portion is missing. The sample shows over 250,000 clones, about 89% of them seen only once. Sequenced sample: PBMCs or T cells enriched from blood (not recorded which). The origin of the receptors is a woman between 18 and 29 years old who had recovered from COVID-19. CDR3s include the opening cysteine and the closing phenylalanine or tryptophan. The D gene is left open where the match is weak.

. TRBJ2-2 TRBV5-1 CASSWGGGAKAGELFF
TRBD1 TRBJ1-5 TRBV10-1 CASSRGRPQHF
TRBD2 TRBJ2-1 TRBV30 CAWRGRAGGEQFF
TRBD2 TRBJ2-1 TRBV19 CASSMPSGGTYNEQFF
. TRBJ2-7 TRBV19 CASSNGRLAYEQYF
TRBD1 TRBJ2-5 TRBV2 CASSDHRDRDLGLTQYF
. TRBJ2-2 TRBV29-1 CSVALGGELFF
. TRBJ2-7 TRBV6-2/TRBV6-3 CASSPRGTYEQYF
TRBD1 TRBJ1-5 TRBV7-6 CASSLGQGAQPQHF
TRBD1 TRBJ2-1 TRBV13 CASSLQDRRPHEQFF
. TRBJ1-5 TRBV4-2 CASSQTPDKSNQPQHF
. TRBJ1-1 TRBV6-6 CASSPFGSMNTEAFF
TRBD1 TRBJ1-1 TRBV2 CASSATGGGTEAFF
TRBD1 TRBJ2-5 TRBV15 CATSRATGGEGFGETQYF
. TRBJ2-1 TRBV3-1/TRBV3-2 CASSRFGNEQFF
. TRBJ1-1 TRBV7-3 CASSLQPNTEAFF
TRBD2 TRBJ2-7 TRBV4-3 CASSQDSGGASSYEQYF
. TRBJ1-4 TRBV6-2/TRBV6-3 CASSDRPGTSTNEKLFF
. TRBJ2-1 TRBV28 CASTDPRGVTRDNEQFF
TRBD2 TRBJ2-3 TRBV11-2 CASSTLAGAGLIGTDTQYF
TRBD2 TRBJ2-7 TRBV4-1 CASSQDGTSGTYEQYF
. TRBJ2-7 TRBV4-1 CASSSGTGPFYEQYF
TRBD1 TRBJ2-3 TRBV5-1 CASSLAGATGSTDTQYF